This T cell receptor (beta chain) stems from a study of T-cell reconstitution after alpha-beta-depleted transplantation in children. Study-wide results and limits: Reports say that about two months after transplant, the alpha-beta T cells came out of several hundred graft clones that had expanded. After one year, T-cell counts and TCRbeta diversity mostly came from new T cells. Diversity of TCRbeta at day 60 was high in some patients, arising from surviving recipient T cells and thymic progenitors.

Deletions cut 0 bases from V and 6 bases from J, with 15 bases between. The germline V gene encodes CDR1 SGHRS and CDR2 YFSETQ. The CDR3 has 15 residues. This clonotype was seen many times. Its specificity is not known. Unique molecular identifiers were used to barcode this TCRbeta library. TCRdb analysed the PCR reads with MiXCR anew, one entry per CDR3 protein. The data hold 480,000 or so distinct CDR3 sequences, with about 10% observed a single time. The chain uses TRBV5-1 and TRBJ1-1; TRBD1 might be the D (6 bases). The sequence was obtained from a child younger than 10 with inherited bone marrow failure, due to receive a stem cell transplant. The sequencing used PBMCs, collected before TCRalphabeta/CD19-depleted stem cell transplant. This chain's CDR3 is CASSLAPGAIAEAFF. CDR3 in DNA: TGCGCCAGCAGCTTGGCTCCGGGGGCGATCGCTGAAGCTTTCTTT.